These 11 T cell receptor beta chains share one sample of origin, sequenced in a study of blood T cell repertoires in COVID-19. The repertoire was sequenced with immunoSEQ multiplex PCR; TCRdb's copy has only in-frame clones and lacks some. The table lists approximately 160,000 clones, around 86% of them singletons, with roughly 0.57% in the top ten. Sequenced sample: peripheral blood. These receptors all stem from a man aged 55-75 years with COVID-19, enrolled during active disease.

DNA for the CDR3: TGTGCCAGCAGTTACGGCATAGAGACCCAGTACTTC. It encodes CASSYGIETQYF. The chain uses TRBV6-6 and TRBJ2-5, with D unresolved. Germline V lookup: CDR1 MNHNY, CDR2 SVGAGI (reference sequence). The CDR3 is 12 residues long. Trimming shortened V by 2 bases and J by 4 bases, and 5 bases separated the two germline ends.

This clone was observed a handful of times. The V gene is TRBV21-1, the J gene TRBJ1-3; the D segment call TRBD1 is taken from the table without a DNA check. TRBV21-1 is recorded as a pseudogene. The CDR3 runs 14 residues. This CDR3 reads CASRRGTAGNTIYF. CDR3 in DNA: TGTGCCAGCAGAAGGGGGACAGCTGGAAACACCATATATTTT.

This rearrangement joins TRBV5-1 to TRBJ1-4; D is ambiguous. Between the trimmed V and J ends, which lost 2 bases and 0 bases, there was a span of 5 bases. This CDR3 region has 14 residues. CDR1 and CDR2 from the germline V gene are SGHRS and YFSETQ. CDR3 sequence: CASSFTATNEKLFF. CDR3 bases: TGCGCCAGCAGCTTTACAGCAACTAATGAAAAACTGTTTTTT.

The chain uses TRBV15 and TRBJ1-2; unclear D gene. Trimming took off 1 base at V and 6 bases at J, with 9 bases between the two ends. The length of the CDR3 is 13 residues. Per the germline V gene, CDR1 is LNHNV and CDR2 is YYDKDF (reference sequence). The CDR3 here is CATSRVAGNGYTF. The CDR3, as DNA: TGTGCCACCAGCAGAGTGGCAGGTAATGGCTACACCTTC.

The count of this clone is one. The CDR3 DNA is TGTGCCAGCAGGCCTGGGGGGGTGAGTGGCTACACCTTC. Translating it yields CASRPGGVSGYTF. J is TRBJ1-2 and V is TRBV7-2, with a weak D call TRBD1 (5 bases). The V gene's germline CDR1 is SGHTA and CDR2 FQGNSA. The CDR3 runs to 13 residues. The ends were cut back, 6 bases at V and 7 bases at J, with 15 bases in the middle.

V and J are TRBV3-1 (or the pseudogene TRBV3-2) and TRBJ2-3, with D unclear. CDR3 length: 17 amino acids. Deletions cut 4 bases from V and 3 bases from J, with 20 bases between. The germline V gene encodes CDR1 LGHDT and CDR2 YNNKEL (reference sequence). CDR3 in DNA: TGTGCCAGCAGCCGACGATCGATCTCCCTCGGGACAGATACGCAGTATTTT. Translating it yields CASSRRSISLGTDTQYF.

V and J are TRBV7-2 and TRBJ2-7; no firm D call. This CDR3 spans 11 amino acids. Germline V gives CDR1 SGHTA, CDR2 FQGNSA. Trimming took 5 bases from V and 4 from J, leaving 6 bases between them. The CDR3, as DNA: TGTGCCAGCAGCGCGACTTACGAGCAGTACTTC. This sequence encodes CASSATYEQYF.

The rearrangement links TRBV29-1 to TRBJ1-1; D not resolved. The CDR3 loop spans 13 amino acids. Germline CDR1 is SQVTM and CDR2 is ANQGSEA. Between the trimmed V and J ends, which lost 1 base and 1 base, there was a span of 7 bases. CDR3 sequence (DNA): TGCAGCGTTGAAGTCCCCAGGAACACTGAAGCTTTCTTT. Amino acids: CSVEVPRNTEAFF.

The J gene is TRBJ1-5, the V gene TRBV14; 7 bases agree with TRBD1. CDR3 length equals 14 residues. The V gene's germline CDR1 is SGHDN and CDR2 FVKESK. After removal of 1 base from V and 6 bases from J, the junction contained 3 bases not matched to a gene. The CDR3 protein is CASSQGAGGQPQHF. The CDR3 DNA reads TGTGCCAGCAGCCAAGGGGCAGGGGGTCAGCCCCAGCATTTT.

The genes are TRBV3-1 (or the pseudogene TRBV3-2) and TRBJ2-2; maybe TRBD2 (6 bases). The V end was cut by 0 bases, the J end by 5 bases, with 16 bases between. The germline CDR1 and CDR2 sequences are LGHDT and YNNKEL (reference sequence). This CDR3 is built from 17 residues. The CDR3 here is CASSQDLAGSGTGELFF. CDR3 DNA: TGTGCCAGCAGCCAAGATTTGGCGGGATCGGGAACCGGGGAGCTGTTTTTT.

The V call is TRBV12-3 or TRBV12-4, the J call TRBJ1-2; 9 bases line up with TRBD1. With 6 bases clipped from V and 8 bases from J, the junction kept 1 base outside the gene matches. The CDR3 contains 11 residues. CDR3: CASRDRGGYTF. As DNA, the CDR3 is TGTGCCAGCAGGGACAGGGGCGGCTACACCTTC.